The rows below give T cell receptor beta chains drawn from one sample of a study of blood T cells in healthy people across ages. From the 5' RACE reads, TCRdb called clonotypes with MiXCR, one entry per CDR3 protein. This table holds about 1.5 million distinct CDR3 sequences, approximately 39% found once. The specimen sequenced was blood. The source is a young woman in good health. The CDR3 runs from the conserved cysteine through the conserved F or W. The D gene is left open where the match is weak. Clone size is not always given. Where it is, it says once, few, many or a class for expanded clones.

d_call	v_call	j_call	cdr3_length	clone_size	cdr3_aa	cdr3_nt
NA	TRBV21-1	TRBJ2-1	13	NA	CASSSPAGDEQFF	TGTGCCAGCAGCTCACCCGCCGGGGATGAGCAGTTCTTC
NA	TRBV20-1	TRBJ1-5	14	NA	CSARKDPSNQPQHF	TGCAGTGCTAGAAAGGACCCTAGCAATCAGCCCCAGCATTTT
NA	TRBV6-5	TRBJ2-2	15	few	CASTRDGSNTGELFF	TGTGCCAGCACTCGGGATGGCTCGAACACCGGGGAGCTGTTTTTT
TRBD1	TRBV20-1	TRBJ2-7	14	few	CSAEGGALSYEQYF	TGCAGTGCTGAAGGGGGCGCTTTGTCCTACGAGCAGTACTTC
TRBD2	TRBV29-1	TRBJ2-1	17	few	CSVAGTSGRPSYNEQFF	TGCAGCGTTGCCGGGACTAGCGGGAGACCCTCCTACAATGAGCAGTTCTTC
TRBD1	TRBV27	TRBJ2-1	13	NA	CASSSDRGSLKFF	TGTGCCAGCAGTTCGGACAGGGGCTCTTTAAAGTTCTTC
TRBD2	TRBV4-3	TRBJ2-1	16	NA	CASSQDDLAGSYEQFF	TGCGCCAGCAGCCAAGATGACCTAGCGGGTAGCTATGAGCAGTTCTTC
NA	TRBV27	TRBJ1-1	13	NA	CASSRRGGTEAFF	TGTGCCAGCAGTCGAAGGGGGGGCACTGAAGCTTTCTTT
NA	TRBV7-2	TRBJ2-7	15	NA	CASSEGLGEAYEQYF	TGTGCCAGCAGCGAGGGACTCGGGGAAGCCTACGAGCAGTACTTC
NA	TRBV3-1	TRBJ2-7	15	NA	CASSSQGSSYNEQYF	TGTGCCAGCAGCTCCCAGGGTAGCTCCTACAATGAGCAGTACTTC
NA	TRBV11-2	TRBJ1-1	14	many	CASRKLAEDAEAFF	TGTGCCAGCAGGAAACTGGCGGAGGACGCTGAAGCTTTCTTT
TRBD1	TRBV11-3	TRBJ2-3	14	once	CASSWGQGEDTQYF	TGTGCCAGCAGCTGGGGACAGGGGGAAGATACGCAGTATTTT
TRBD1	TRBV7-6	TRBJ1-4	16	NA	CASSSQGVGTNEKLFF	TGTGCCAGCAGCTCACAGGGGGTCGGGACTAATGAAAAACTGTTTTTT
NA	TRBV5-1	TRBJ1-1	14	NA	CASSFTGMSTEAFF	TGCGCCAGCAGCTTCACAGGAATGAGCACTGAAGCTTTCTTT
NA	TRBV6-6	TRBJ1-4	14	few	CASSYSFGNEKLFF	TGTGCCAGCAGTTACTCTTTTGGAAATGAAAAACTGTTTTTT
NA	TRBV5-1	TRBJ1-2	16	NA	CASSLSGRGFDYGYTF	TGCGCCAGCAGCCTATCCGGACGCGGATTCGACTATGGCTACACCTTC
NA	TRBV20-1	TRBJ1-6	15	NA	CSASPAQTGNSPLHF	TGCAGTGCTAGCCCCGCGCAGACCGGTAATTCACCCCTCCACTTT
TRBD2	TRBV29-1	TRBJ2-5	14	NA	CSVLATSGRAQQYF	TGCAGCGTATTAGCGACTAGCGGGAGGGCCCAGCAGTACTTC
NA	TRBV5-6	TRBJ2-1	11	NA	CASSGRGEQFF	TGTGCCAGCAGCGGCCGTGGGGAGCAGTTCTTC
TRBD2	TRBV20-1	TRBJ2-7	15	few	CSAPATAGKMDEQYF	TGCAGTGCCCCTGCCACAGCGGGAAAAATGGACGAGCAGTACTTC
NA	TRBV30	TRBJ1-2	14	NA	CAWKGIDPNYGYTF	TGTGCCTGGAAGGGCATAGACCCTAACTATGGCTACACCTTC
NA	TRBV29-1	TRBJ1-2	14	NA	CSVEEAGGESGYTF	TGCAGCGTTGAAGAGGCCGGAGGGGAAAGTGGCTACACCTTC
NA	TRBV7-9	TRBJ2-1	12	NA	CASSFSRDKEFF	TGTGCCAGCAGCTTTTCCCGGGACAAGGAGTTCTTC
NA	TRBV10-3	TRBJ1-2	10	few	CATKNYGYTF	TGTGCCACCAAAAACTATGGCTACACCTTC
TRBD1	TRBV10-3	TRBJ2-3	15	few	CAIKKKGQLTDTQYF	TGTGCCATCAAAAAGAAGGGACAGCTCACAGATACGCAGTATTTT
NA	TRBV12-3/TRBV12-4	TRBJ2-7	13	NA	CASSLRDLYEQYF	TGTGCCAGCAGTTTAAGGGACCTCTACGAGCAGTACTTC
NA	TRBV12-3/TRBV12-4	TRBJ2-1	12	few	CASRDQYDEQFF	TGTGCCAGCAGGGACCAGTATGATGAGCAGTTCTTC
NA	TRBV21-1	TRBJ2-1	11	NA	CASSGLGEQFF	TGTGCCAGCAGCGGTCTAGGTGAGCAGTTCTTC
NA	TRBV20-1	TRBJ1-1	14	NA	CSARDVGFNTEAFF	TGCAGTGCTAGAGATGTTGGGTTCAACACTGAAGCTTTCTTT
NA	TRBV27	TRBJ2-7	14	NA	CASSLSFDDYEQYF	TGTGCCAGCAGTTTATCCTTCGACGACTACGAGCAGTACTTC
TRBD1	TRBV12-3/TRBV12-4	TRBJ1-3	16	once	CASSIMGTGAGNTIYF	TGTGCCAGCAGCATCATGGGGACAGGGGCTGGAAACACCATATATTTT
NA	TRBV29-1	TRBJ2-7	14	NA	CSVEGFDSSYEQYF	TGCAGCGTTGAAGGATTCGATAGCTCCTACGAGCAGTACTTC
NA	TRBV20-1	TRBJ2-7	14	few	CSARRGYRLDEQYF	TGCAGTGCTAGGAGAGGGTATCGCTTGGACGAGCAGTACTTC
NA	TRBV6-2/TRBV6-3	TRBJ2-7	13	few	CASRLRQAYEQYF	TGTGCCAGCAGACTCAGACAGGCCTACGAGCAGTACTTC
NA	TRBV29-1	TRBJ2-7	12	NA	CSVESNYNEQYF	TGCAGCGTTGAAAGTAACTACAATGAGCAGTACTTC
NA	TRBV12-3/TRBV12-4	TRBJ2-7	13	many	CASSLGTIYEQYF	TGTGCCAGCAGTTTAGGCACTATTTACGAGCAGTACTTC
NA	TRBV5-1	TRBJ2-6	17	once	CASSLGQPPSGAIVLTF	TGCGCCAGCAGCTTGGGACAACCACCTTCTGGGGCCATCGTCCTGACTTTC
NA	TRBV24-1	TRBJ1-1	13	once	CATSDPGTPEVFF	TGTGCCACCAGTGACCCGGGAACCCCCGAGGTTTTCTTT
TRBD1	TRBV7-2	TRBJ1-2	16	NA	CATLAAVVTGENGYTF	TGTGCCACCCTGGCCGCCGTCGTGACAGGGGAAAATGGCTACACCTTC
NA	TRBV28	TRBJ2-5	13	few	CASSRRRDQTQYF	TGTGCCAGCAGTCGCCGGAGGGATCAGACCCAGTACTTC
NA	TRBV29-1	TRBJ2-3	15	NA	CSVEDPGVTQDTQYF	TGCAGCGTTGAAGATCCAGGGGTTACTCAAGATACGCAGTATTTT
TRBD1	TRBV10-3	TRBJ1-1	15	NA	CAISERQGLNTEAFF	TGTGCCATCAGTGAGCGACAGGGTTTGAACACTGAAGCTTTCTTT
NA	TRBV20-1	TRBJ2-1	12	NA	CSARRGPETQFF	TGCAGTGCTAGACGGGGTCCGGAGACCCAGTTCTTC